A single sample gave rise to the 31 T cell receptor beta chains below, sequenced in a study of regulatory T cells in long-lasting Graves disease. Library construction for TCR beta used iRepertoire HTBI primers and Arm-PCR of CDR3 regions. From the multiplex PCR reads, TCRdb called clonotypes with MiXCR, one entry per CDR3 protein. The table lists 360,000 or so distinct CDR3 sequences, over 15% of them singletons. Regarding time point: newly diagnosed GD, antithyroid drugs for less than 3 months. Generation of the TCR library employed RNA extracted from PBMCs. The data also belong to a second study, concerning T cells in Graves' hyperthyroidism and ophthalmopathy.

The sample here was peripheral blood mononuclear cells (PBMCs), taken at new diagnosis, from a patient treated with antithyroid drugs. These receptors all stem from a man aged 40-55 years with Graves disease.

This clonotype was detected many times. The chain has TRBV5-1 and TRBJ2-3, with D perhaps matching TRBD1 (6 bases). The germline gives CDR1 SGHRS, CDR2 YFSETQ. Trimming shortened V by 4 bases and J by 2 bases, and 11 bases separated the two germline ends. This CDR3 region has 14 residues. For the CDR3, the DNA is TGCGCCAGCAGCGCTGCAGGGGACACAGATACGCAGTATTTT. Amino acid sequence: CASSAAGDTDTQYF.

The gene calls are TRBV9 and TRBJ2-3; 9 bases are shared with TRBD2. Germline CDR1 and CDR2: SGDLS and YYNGEE. The V segment lost 0 bases and the J segment 1 base; nucleotides outside the gene matches: 3. This CDR3 is 16 amino acids long. The CDR3 loop reads CASSVVVAGGTDTQYF. CDR3 in DNA: TGTGCCAGCAGCGTAGTGGTAGCGGGAGGCACAGATACGCAGTATTTT.

This chain uses TRBV19 with TRBJ1-5; D remains ambiguous. Per the germline V gene, CDR1 is LNHDA and CDR2 is SQIVND (reference sequence). The length of the CDR3 is 15 residues. V lost 3 bases and J 3 bases, leaving 12 bases between the germline ends. CDR3 sequence: CASSISTPSNQPQHF. The CDR3 bases are TGTGCCAGTAGTATTTCGACACCCTCCAATCAGCCCCAGCATTTT.

The genes are TRBV6-1 and TRBJ1-5; possibly TRBD1 for D (5 bases). The CDR3 runs to 15 residues. Trimming took off 5 bases at V and 2 bases at J, with 13 bases between the two ends. Germline V CDR1 and CDR2: MNHNS, SASEGT. The CDR3 spells CASSRTLRGNQPQHF. CDR3 coding DNA: TGTGCCAGCAGTCGGACACTGAGGGGCAATCAGCCCCAGCATTTT.

This clonotype was picked up many times. This chain's CDR3 is CSAIFRGARETQYF. CDR3 bases: TGCAGTGCCATATTTCGGGGGGCCCGAGAGACCCAGTACTTC. The chain couples TRBV20-1 to TRBJ2-5; possible D gene TRBD2, 7 bases. Trimming shortened V by 6 bases and J by 4 bases, and 18 bases separated the two germline ends. The germline gives CDR1 DFQATT, CDR2 SNEGSKA (reference sequence). The CDR3 runs to 14 residues.

In its sample, this clonotype was seen once. The chain employs TRBV11-2 and TRBJ2-7; a weak D match, TRBD2 (7 bases). CDR1 and CDR2 from the germline V gene are SGHAT and FQNNGV. Trimming shortened V by 4 bases and J by 2 bases, and 15 bases separated the two germline ends. The length of the CDR3 is 15 residues. The CDR3 bases are TGTGCCAGCAGCTCTTCGGGGGGCCGCACCTACGAGCAGTACTTC. Its protein product is CASSSSGGRTYEQYF. Together with reference TRBV11-2 and TRBJ2-7, the CDR3 gives the full variable domain: EAGVAQSPRYKIIEKRQSVAFWCNPISGHATLYWYQQILGQGPKLLIQFQNNGVVDDSQLPKDRFSAERLKGVDSTLKIQPAKLEDSAVYLCASSSSGGRTYEQYFGPGTRLTVT.

This clonotype was recorded many times. J is TRBJ2-1 and V is TRBV18, with D unclear. V was shortened by 3 bases and J by 1 base, with 4 bases between the two germline ends. CDR3 length: 13 residues. Germline lookup yields CDR1 KGHSH and CDR2 LQKENI. Here the CDR3 reads CASSPGSYNEQFF. DNA of the CDR3: TGTGCCAGCTCACCTGGGTCCTACAATGAGCAGTTCTTC.

The gene calls are TRBV5-1 and TRBJ2-3, with unresolved D. This CDR3 is 15 amino acids long. CDR1 is SGHRS and CDR2 is YFSETQ in the germline V gene. The V and J ends lost 0 bases and 0 bases respectively, with 8 bases between them. The CDR3 nucleotides read TGCGCCAGCAGCTTGGGAAGCGTTAGCACAGATACGCAGTATTTT. It translates to CASSLGSVSTDTQYF.

V and J are TRBV7-2 and TRBJ2-5, with 11 bases identical to TRBD2. This CDR3 comprises 16 residues. With V trimmed by 6 bases and J by 3 bases, 9 bases remained unmatched. Germline CDR1 SGHTA, CDR2 FQGNSA. CDR3 bases: TGTGCCAGCAGTTCATTCCTAGCGGGGGGCGAAGAGACCCAGTACTTC. This sequence encodes CASSSFLAGGEETQYF.

At least ten counts were recorded for this clonotype. The V gene is TRBV29-1, the J gene TRBJ2-1, with 7 bases aligning to TRBD1. V dropped 0 bases and J dropped 4; count of bases not matched to a gene: 9. Per germline, CDR1 SQVTM and CDR2 ANQGSEA. CDR3 length: 16 amino acids. CDR3 amino acids: CSVEEGTAQTYNEQFF. In DNA, the CDR3 is TGCAGCGTTGAAGAGGGGACAGCCCAAACGTACAATGAGCAGTTCTTC.

This clonotype has a handful of counts. The rearrangement uses TRBV3-1 and TRBJ2-5; 14 bases line up with TRBD2. The CDR3 loop spans 20 amino acids. The germline CDR1 and CDR2 sequences are LGHDT and YNNKEL (reference sequence). Trimming took 4 bases from V and 5 from J; bases not matched to a gene: 18. Here the CDR3 reads CASSPLGTSGGATGSETQYF. Written as DNA, the CDR3 is TGTGCCAGCAGCCCCCTCGGGACTAGCGGGGGAGCCACCGGGTCGGAGACCCAGTACTTC.

This clonotype was seen repeatedly, ten times or more. The chain links TRBV24-1 to TRBJ1-1, with no clear D. The CDR3 spans 12 residues. CDR1 and CDR2 (germline): KGHDR, SFDVKD. V gave up 4 bases and J gave up 5 bases, with 7 bases separating them. In nucleotides, the CDR3 is TGTGCCACCAGTGAGACGGGTACTGAAGCTTTCTTT. It encodes CATSETGTEAFF.

The CDR3: CSVEEDGSPRYTF. Here the CDR3 DNA reads TGCAGCGTTGAAGAAGACGGATCGCCCCGCTACACCTTC. This sequence joins TRBV29-1 and TRBJ1-2; D call uncertain. CDR1 and CDR2 from the germline V gene are SQVTM and ANQGSEA. The CDR3 consists of 13 residues. The V gene lost 0 bases and the J gene lost 9 bases, with 14 bases spanning the gap.

The sample holds a few counts of this clonotype. V usage is TRBV19 and J usage is TRBJ1-1, with a tentative D call TRBD1 (6 bases). Germline V gene sequence: CDR1 LNHDA, CDR2 SQIVND (reference sequence). Trimming pared 1 base from V and 6 bases from J, leaving 6 bases between. CDR3 length: 12 residues. CDR3 loop: CASSIGTAEAFF. DNA for the CDR3: TGTGCCAGTAGTATAGGGACAGCTGAAGCTTTCTTT.

This clonotype was seen ten or more times. The V gene is TRBV11-1, the J gene TRBJ2-7; D might be TRBD2 (6 bases). Germline assignment: CDR1 SGHAT and CDR2 FQDESV (reference sequence). The CDR3 runs to 14 residues. Trimming pared 2 bases from V and 5 bases from J, leaving 13 bases between. CDR3 residues: CASSLSGGGDEQYF. Written as DNA, the CDR3 is TGTGCCAGCAGCTTAAGTGGTGGCGGGGACGAGCAGTACTTC. Based on the CDR3 plus reference TRBV11-1 and TRBJ2-7, the full variable domain is EAEVAQSPRYKITEKSQAVAFWCDPISGHATLYWYRQILGQGPELLVQFQDESVVDDSQLPKDRFSAERLKGVDSTLKIQPAELGDSAMYLCASSLSGGGDEQYFGPGTRLTVT.

This clonotype has ten or more counts. The chain has TRBV28 and TRBJ1-2; possible D gene TRBD1, 6 bases. The CDR3 length is 13 residues. V shed 7 bases and J shed 6 bases, with 15 bases lying between them. CDR1 MDHEN and CDR2 SYDVKM come from the germline V gene. For the CDR3, the DNA is TGTGCCAGCACCCCTCCAGGGGTTGATGGCTACACCTTC. Amino acids: CASTPPGVDGYTF.

CDR3 bases: TGCAGTGCTCAGAAGGACGGAAATAATGAAAAACTGTTTTTT. It codes for CSAQKDGNNEKLFF. V usage is TRBV20-1 and J usage is TRBJ1-4, with D hard to call. Germline CDR1 and CDR2: DFQATT and SNEGSKA (reference sequence). Trimming pared 5 bases from V and 4 bases from J, leaving 14 bases between. CDR3 length: 14 amino acids.

In this sample, this clonotype turned up many times. This chain connects TRBV6-1 to TRBJ2-5; D perhaps matches TRBD1 (6 bases). This CDR3 region has 18 residues. V lost 2 bases, J lost 4 bases, and 23 bases lay in between. Germline V gene lookup returns CDR1 MNHNS and CDR2 SASEGT. CDR3 nucleotides: TGTGCCAGCAGTGAAAGGTCTTTGGCCAGGGGCTCGCGAGAGACCCAGTACTTC. Translated: CASSERSLARGSRETQYF.

This clonotype was seen a few times. The chain carries TRBV20-1 and TRBJ2-4; unclear D gene. The germline gives CDR1 DFQATT, CDR2 SNEGSKA (reference sequence). The CDR3 contains 15 residues. V lost 5 bases and J lost 3, with 17 bases in between. DNA of the CDR3: TGCAGTGCTCCCAAAGTGGCTGGTTTCAAAAACATTCAGTACTTC. Amino acid sequence: CSAPKVAGFKNIQYF.

V usage is TRBV24-1 and J usage is TRBJ2-3, with a tentative D call TRBD1 (5 bases). Germline V gene data show CDR1 as KGHDR and CDR2 as SFDVKD. The CDR3 runs to 14 residues. The ends were cut back, 5 bases at V and 1 base at J, with 9 bases in the middle. This chain's CDR3 is CATSVQGRTDTQYF. In nucleotides, the CDR3 is TGTGCCACCAGTGTGCAGGGTCGCACAGATACGCAGTATTTT.

In the case of this clonotype: The CDR3 does not end in the conserved phenylalanine or tryptophan, so this is likely a read error. The CDR3 reads CASSPGAGRDEQYL. For the CDR3, the DNA is TGTGCCAGCTCACCGGGCGCAGGGAGGGACGAGCAGTACCTC. The rearrangement uses TRBV18 and TRBJ2-7; 7 nucleotides align to TRBD2. V gave up 3 bases and J gave up 5 bases; unmatched junction bases: 7. Germline V gene sequence: CDR1 KGHSH, CDR2 LQKENI. This CDR3 comprises 14 residues.

This chain links TRBV2 with TRBJ2-1, with 7 bases fitting TRBD2. The CDR3 covers 16 residues. V lost 6 bases, J lost 0 bases, and 8 bases stayed unmatched. Germline V gene data show CDR1 as SNHLY and CDR2 as FYNNEI. CDR3 DNA: TGTGCCAGCAGGGGGGTAGGGAGGGGCTCCTACAATGAGCAGTTCTTC. It translates to CASRGVGRGSYNEQFF.

In this sample, this clonotype turned up many times. The chain recombines TRBV10-3 with TRBJ2-1; 13 bases map to TRBD2. Trimming removed 2 bases from V and 6 bases from J; junction bases left unmatched: 7. The CDR3 contains 17 residues. The germline gives CDR1 ENHRY, CDR2 SYGVKD. The CDR3 DNA follows: TGTGCCATCAGTGAGACTAGCGGGGGGGCCCCGGCCAATGAGCAGTTCTTC. It is translated as CAISETSGGAPANEQFF.

Details on this clonotype: This sequence may be a read error, since a much larger clone differs from it by one base. The chain is built from TRBV2 and TRBJ1-6; D ambiguous. Germline assignment: CDR1 SNHLY and CDR2 FYNNEI. CDR3 length equals 14 residues. CDR3 in amino acids: CAGSESGPDSPLHF. The CDR3 nucleotides read TGTGCCGGCAGTGAGTCTGGGCCGGATTCACCCCTCCACTTT.

The sample holds many counts of this clonotype. This chain joins TRBV2 and TRBJ2-3; D call uncertain. Per germline, CDR1 SNHLY and CDR2 FYNNEI. V dropped 3 bases and J dropped 1 base, with 11 bases sitting between them. CDR3 length: 15 amino acids. The CDR3 nucleotides read TGTGCCAGCAGTGATCATACCGTCCGCACAGATACGCAGTATTTT. Translating gives CASSDHTVRTDTQYF.

The table lists this clonotype with many counts. The chain combines TRBV18 with TRBJ1-5; TRBD1 matches at 10 bases. This CDR3 region has 15 residues. The junction had 8 bases not matched to a gene; V was cut back by 6 bases and J by 6 bases. CDR1 and CDR2 from the germline V gene are KGHSH and LQKENI. Here the CDR3 DNA reads TGTGCCAGCTCTTCCGGGACAGGGGCGGTTCAGCCCCAGCATTTT. It codes for CASSSGTGAVQPQHF.

This clonotype was counted once. This chain uses TRBV19 with TRBJ1-1; possibly TRBD1 for D (5 bases). The CDR3 is 15 residues long. V lost 4 bases, J lost 3 bases, and 15 bases lay in between. CDR1 LNHDA and CDR2 SQIVND come from the germline V gene (reference sequence). In nucleotides, the CDR3 is TGTGCCAGTAGTAGTCGGCGGGGGGTGGACACTGAAGCTTTCTTT. Translated: CASSSRRGVDTEAFF.

This clonotype was counted at least ten times. The chain is built from TRBV20-1 and TRBJ2-5, with 12 bases that match TRBD2. Trimming removed 5 bases from V and 8 bases from J; junction bases left unmatched: 3. The germline V gene encodes CDR1 DFQATT and CDR2 SNEGSKA (reference sequence). This CDR3 contains 12 residues. CDR3 bases: TGCAGTGCTGTGACTAGCGGGGGAACCCAGTACTTC. Residues: CSAVTSGGTQYF.

The V call is TRBV5-1, the J call TRBJ1-2, with 7 bases lining up with TRBD1. The V gene's germline CDR1 is SGHRS and CDR2 YFSETQ. Trimming cost V 0 bases and J 3 bases; bases outside gene matches: 2. This CDR3 is 14 amino acids long. The CDR3 bases are TGCGCCAGCAGCTTGGGTGGGACAGACTATGGCTACACCTTC. It encodes CASSLGGTDYGYTF.

A few counts support this clonotype. This rearrangement joins TRBV10-3 to TRBJ1-5; the D is unclear. This CDR3 is built from 13 residues. Trimming left V 4 bases short and J 0 bases short, with 4 bases between. Germline V CDR1 and CDR2: ENHRY, SYGVKD. The CDR3 is CAISGSSNQPQHF. DNA for the CDR3: TGTGCCATCAGTGGAAGTAGCAATCAGCCCCAGCATTTT.

This clonotype has a count of ten or more. At one of its ends the junction is not consistent with the germline gene, which may arise from a read error. The V gene is TRBV11-1, the J gene TRBJ2-7; D tentatively fits TRBD1 or TRBD2 (6 bases each). Germline V lookup: CDR1 SGHAT, CDR2 FQDESV (reference sequence). The CDR3 spans 16 residues. The CDR3 DNA reads as TGTGCCAGCAGCGTAGCGGAACAGGGCTCGGCCTACGAGCAGTACTTC. It specifies CASSVAEQGSAYEQYF.